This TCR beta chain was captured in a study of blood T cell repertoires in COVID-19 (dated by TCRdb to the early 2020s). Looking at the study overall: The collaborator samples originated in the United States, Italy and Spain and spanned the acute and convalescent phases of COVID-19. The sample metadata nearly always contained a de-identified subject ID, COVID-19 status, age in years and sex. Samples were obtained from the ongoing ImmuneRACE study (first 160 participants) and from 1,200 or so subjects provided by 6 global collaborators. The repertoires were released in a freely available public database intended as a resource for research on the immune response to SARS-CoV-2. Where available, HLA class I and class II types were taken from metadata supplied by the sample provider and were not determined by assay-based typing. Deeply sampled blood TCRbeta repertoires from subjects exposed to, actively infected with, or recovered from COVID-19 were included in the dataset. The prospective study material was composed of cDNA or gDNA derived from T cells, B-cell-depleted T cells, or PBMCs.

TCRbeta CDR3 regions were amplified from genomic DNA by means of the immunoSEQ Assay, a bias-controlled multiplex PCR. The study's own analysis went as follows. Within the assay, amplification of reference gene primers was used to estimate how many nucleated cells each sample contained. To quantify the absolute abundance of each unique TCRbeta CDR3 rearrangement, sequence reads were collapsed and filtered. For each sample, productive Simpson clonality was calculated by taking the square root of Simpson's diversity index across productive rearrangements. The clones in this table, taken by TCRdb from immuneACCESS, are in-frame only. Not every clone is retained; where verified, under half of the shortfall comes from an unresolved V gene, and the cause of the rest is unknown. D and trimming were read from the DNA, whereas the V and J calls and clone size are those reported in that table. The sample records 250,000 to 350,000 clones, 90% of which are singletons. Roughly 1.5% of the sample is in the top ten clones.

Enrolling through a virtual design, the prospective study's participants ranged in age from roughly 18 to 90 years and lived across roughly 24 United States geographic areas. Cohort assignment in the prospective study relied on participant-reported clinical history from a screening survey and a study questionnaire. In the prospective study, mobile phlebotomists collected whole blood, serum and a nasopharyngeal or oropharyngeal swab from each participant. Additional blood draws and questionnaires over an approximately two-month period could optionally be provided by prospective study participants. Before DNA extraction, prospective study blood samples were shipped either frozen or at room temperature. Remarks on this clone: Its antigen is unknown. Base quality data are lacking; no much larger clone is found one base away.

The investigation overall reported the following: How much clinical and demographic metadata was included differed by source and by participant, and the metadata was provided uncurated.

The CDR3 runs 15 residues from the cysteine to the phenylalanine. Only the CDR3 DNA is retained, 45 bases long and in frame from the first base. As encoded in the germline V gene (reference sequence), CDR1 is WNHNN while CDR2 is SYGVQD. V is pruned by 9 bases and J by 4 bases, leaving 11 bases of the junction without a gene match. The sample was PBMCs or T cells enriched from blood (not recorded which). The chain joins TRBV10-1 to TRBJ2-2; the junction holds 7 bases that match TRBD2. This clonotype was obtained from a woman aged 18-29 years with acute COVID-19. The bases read TGCGCCAGGACGTTGGGGAGGGCCGCCACCGGGGAGCTGTTTTTT. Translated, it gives CARTLGRAATGELFF.